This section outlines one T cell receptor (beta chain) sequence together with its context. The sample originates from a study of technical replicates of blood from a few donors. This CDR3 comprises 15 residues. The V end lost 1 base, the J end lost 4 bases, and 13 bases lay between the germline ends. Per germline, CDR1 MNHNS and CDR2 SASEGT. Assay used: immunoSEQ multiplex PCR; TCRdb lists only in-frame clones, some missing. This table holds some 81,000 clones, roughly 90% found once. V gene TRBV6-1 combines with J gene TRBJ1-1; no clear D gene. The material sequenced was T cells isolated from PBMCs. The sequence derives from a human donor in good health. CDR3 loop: CASSEGTGLGTEAFF. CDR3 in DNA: TGTGCCAGCAGTGAAGGGACGGGATTGGGCACTGAAGCTTTCTTT.